A single sample gave rise to the 8 T cell receptor beta chains below, sequenced in a study of T-cell reconstitution after alpha-beta-depleted transplantation in children. Preparation of the TCRbeta library involved a method that used unique molecular identifiers. TCRdb reprocessed the PCR reads with MiXCR, giving one entry per CDR3 protein. Among approximately 85,000 distinct CDR3 sequences listed, about a sixth were seen once. Here the sequenced sample was PBMCs, mostly from graft donor cells, taken 180 days after TCRalphabeta/CD19-depleted stem cell transplant. The source of these receptors is a male patient between 2 and 9 years old who had a stem cell transplant for acute lymphoblastic leukemia, so the T cells may come from the graft donor.

V is TRBV11-2 and J is TRBJ2-5; D possibly corresponds to TRBD1 (5 bases). Germline V CDR1 and CDR2: SGHAT, FQNNGV. Trimming took off 0 bases at V and 2 bases at J, with 10 bases between the two ends. The CDR3 spans 15 residues. As DNA, the CDR3 is TGTGCCAGCAGCTTAGAATACGGACAACAAGAGACCCAGTACTTC. Translating it yields CASSLEYGQQETQYF.

This clonotype was seen a few times. This chain uses TRBV4-3 with TRBJ2-5; D possibly uses TRBD1 or TRBD2 (5 bases each). The V gene lost 6 bases and the J gene lost 5 bases, with 22 bases spanning the gap. The CDR3 is 16 amino acids. CDR1 is LGHNA, CDR2 YSLEER, per germline. The DNA of the CDR3 is TGCGCCAGCAGTAACAACATTTGGGGGTCGGGGGAGACCCAGTACTTC. It translates to CASSNNIWGSGETQYF.

This clonotype was picked up a small number of times. The chain combines TRBV3-1 with TRBJ1-6; 7 bases agree with TRBD1. The CDR3 runs to 17 residues. Germline V gives CDR1 LGHDT, CDR2 YNNKEL (reference sequence). V dropped 1 base and J dropped 11; count of bases not matched to a gene: 14. The CDR3 spells CASSQGYPDRRGPPLHF. The DNA of the CDR3 is TGTGCCAGCAGCCAAGGATACCCGGACAGGAGAGGTCCACCCCTCCACTTT.

The chain has TRBV27 and TRBJ2-1; 9 bases match TRBD2. The V gene end was trimmed by 5 bases and the J gene end by 1 base; junction bases not matched to a gene: 3. CDR1 and CDR2 from the germline V gene are MNHEY and SMNVEV (reference sequence). The CDR3 loop spans 15 amino acids. This CDR3 is CASSAGGPSYNEQFF. The DNA of the CDR3 is TGTGCCAGCAGTGCGGGGGGGCCTTCCTACAATGAGCAGTTCTTC.

This clonotype was counted at least ten times. V gene TRBV11-2 combines with J gene TRBJ2-1, with D perhaps matching TRBD1 (6 bases). CDR1 SGHAT and CDR2 FQNNGV come from the germline V gene. The CDR3 extends over 14 amino acids. V gave up 0 bases and J gave up 7 bases, with 10 bases separating them. The CDR3 region is CASSLDPTGNEQFF. CDR3 sequence (DNA): TGTGCCAGCAGCTTAGACCCAACAGGGAATGAGCAGTTCTTC.

This clonotype was observed many times. J is TRBJ2-5 and V is TRBV5-1; D is unclear. The CDR3 loop spans 12 amino acids. The ends were cut back, 1 base at V and 5 bases at J, with 6 bases in the middle. CDR1 is SGHRS, CDR2 YFSETQ, per germline. CDR3 loop: CASSLIHETQYF. The CDR3 DNA sequence: TGCGCCAGCAGCTTGATCCACGAGACCCAGTACTTC.

The rearrangement uses TRBV5-1 and TRBJ2-2; 10 nucleotides align to TRBD1. The V gene end was trimmed by 7 bases and the J gene end by 6 bases; junction bases not matched to a gene: 12. The CDR3 is 16 amino acids. The germline gives CDR1 SGHRS, CDR2 YFSETQ. CDR3 sequence: CASSRDRGPLPGELFF. The DNA for the CDR3 is TGCGCCAGCTCCCGGGACAGGGGACCTCTTCCCGGGGAGCTGTTTTTT.

This clonotype was found a few times. This chain uses TRBV7-2 with TRBJ2-1, with D possibly TRBD2 on 5 matching bases. Trimming cost V 9 bases and J 7 bases, with 19 bases left between them. The CDR3 is 14 residues long. CDR1 and CDR2 (germline): SGHTA, FQGNSA. Here the CDR3 reads CASEPIRGGNEQFF. DNA of the CDR3: TGTGCCAGTGAACCGATCCGAGGAGGAAATGAGCAGTTCTTC.